These T cell receptor beta chains were read from a single sample in a study of T cells in Graves' hyperthyroidism and ophthalmopathy. TCRdb re-called the multiplex PCR reads through MiXCR, storing one row per CDR3 protein. The repertoire holds approximately 430,000 distinct CDR3 sequences, with around 16% as singletons. The sequenced sample consisted of blood. Receptor source: a woman under 30 with Graves' hyperthyroidism. The CDR3 runs from the conserved cysteine through the conserved F or W. The order of the fields is clone size, D gene, J gene, V gene, CDR3 protein, CDR3 DNA. The D gene is left open where the match is weak. Size tells how often a clone was seen (once, few, many) or the class of an expanded clone, and some rows leave it out.

clone_size: many; d_call: TRBD2; j_call: TRBJ2-1; v_call: TRBV7-2; cdr3_aa: CASSLTGGWDEQFF; cdr3_nt: TGTGCCAGCAGCTTAACGGGAGGGTGGGATGAGCAGTTCTTC
clone_size: many; d_call: TRBD1; j_call: TRBJ1-1; v_call: TRBV20-1; cdr3_aa: CSARAGQGNTEAFF; cdr3_nt: TGCAGTGCTAGAGCAGGACAGGGGAATACTGAAGCTTTCTTT
clone_size: .; d_call: TRBD1; j_call: TRBJ2-1; v_call: TRBV19; cdr3_aa: CATRDRGGDEQFF; cdr3_nt: TGTGCCACCAGGGACAGGGGCGGAGATGAGCAGTTCTTC
clone_size: many; d_call: .; j_call: TRBJ2-1; v_call: TRBV30; cdr3_aa: CAWSPGGLYEQFF; cdr3_nt: TGTGCCTGGAGTCCGGGTGGCTTGTATGAGCAGTTCTTC
clone_size: few; d_call: .; j_call: TRBJ2-2; v_call: TRBV6-1; cdr3_aa: CASRPQWGSDTGELFF; cdr3_nt: TGTGCCAGCAGACCACAGTGGGGGTCGGACACCGGGGAGCTGTTTTTT
clone_size: many; d_call: .; j_call: TRBJ2-7; v_call: TRBV12-3/TRBV12-4; cdr3_aa: CASSPGERAPHEQYF; cdr3_nt: TGTGCCAGCAGCCCCGGCGAGCGGGCGCCCCACGAGCAGTACTTC
clone_size: few; d_call: .; j_call: TRBJ1-3; v_call: TRBV7-2; cdr3_aa: CASSLGPNYSGNTIYF; cdr3_nt: TGTGCCAGCAGCTTGGGACCGAATTACTCTGGAAACACCATATATTTT
clone_size: once; d_call: .; j_call: TRBJ2-3; v_call: TRBV5-6; cdr3_aa: CASSSSFGVGTDTQYF; cdr3_nt: TGTGCCAGCAGCTCTAGTTTCGGCGTGGGTACAGATACGCAGTATTTT
clone_size: many; d_call: .; j_call: TRBJ2-7; v_call: TRBV19; cdr3_aa: CASSIFSGTGRSYEQYF; cdr3_nt: TGTGCCAGTAGTATCTTCTCCGGTACAGGACGTTCCTACGAGCAGTACTTC
clone_size: many; d_call: .; j_call: TRBJ1-2; v_call: TRBV6-1; cdr3_aa: CASRTVFEQTNYGYTF; cdr3_nt: TGTGCCAGCAGGACGGTGTTCGAACAGACGAACTATGGCTACACCTTC
clone_size: .; d_call: TRBD1; j_call: TRBJ1-5; v_call: TRBV7-9; cdr3_aa: CASSTGTGVKNSNQPQHF; cdr3_nt: TGTGCCAGCAGCACCGGGACAGGGGTAAAGAATAGCAATCAGCCCCAGCATTTT
clone_size: many; d_call: .; j_call: TRBJ1-2; v_call: TRBV6-5; cdr3_aa: CASSYTEGRHYGYTF; cdr3_nt: TGTGCCAGCAGTTACACGGAGGGCCGTCACTATGGCTACACCTTC
clone_size: many; d_call: TRBD2; j_call: TRBJ2-3; v_call: TRBV7-6; cdr3_aa: CASSWGGPQDTQYF; cdr3_nt: TGTGCCAGCAGCTGGGGGGGACCACAAGATACGCAGTATTTT
clone_size: .; d_call: TRBD2; j_call: TRBJ2-3; v_call: TRBV27; cdr3_aa: CASRWASGSGTPLTQDTQYF; cdr3_nt: TGTGCCAGCAGATGGGCCTCGGGGAGCGGGACCCCCCTCACCCAAGATACGCAGTATTTT
clone_size: .; d_call: TRBD2; j_call: TRBJ2-1; v_call: TRBV20-1; cdr3_aa: CSAGGVVEQFF; cdr3_nt: TGCAGTGCGGGAGGGGTGGTTGAGCAGTTCTTC
clone_size: many; d_call: TRBD1; j_call: TRBJ1-2; v_call: TRBV11-1; cdr3_aa: CASSLGYRGPRNGYTF; cdr3_nt: TGTGCCAGCAGCTTGGGATACAGGGGGCCTAGAAATGGCTACACCTTC
clone_size: many; d_call: .; j_call: TRBJ2-1; v_call: TRBV11-2; cdr3_aa: CASSQGGSAYNEQFF; cdr3_nt: TGTGCCAGCAGCCAAGGGGGGTCCGCCTACAATGAGCAGTTCTTC
clone_size: many; d_call: TRBD2; j_call: TRBJ2-5; v_call: TRBV3-1; cdr3_aa: CASSQELPSGGYIQESAQYF; cdr3_nt: TGTGCCAGCAGCCAAGAACTGCCTAGCGGGGGATATATCCAAGAGTCGGCCCAGTACTTC
clone_size: many; d_call: .; j_call: TRBJ2-7; v_call: TRBV28; cdr3_aa: CASSSAFYEQYF; cdr3_nt: TGTGCCAGCAGTTCCGCCTTCTACGAGCAGTACTTC
clone_size: many; d_call: .; j_call: TRBJ1-2; v_call: TRBV5-1; cdr3_aa: CASSPSRTSYGYTF; cdr3_nt: TGCGCCAGCAGCCCGTCCCGGACAAGCTATGGCTACACCTTC
clone_size: many; d_call: .; j_call: TRBJ2-3; v_call: TRBV7-2; cdr3_aa: CASSLEAGVRDTQYF; cdr3_nt: TGTGCCAGCAGCTTAGAGGCAGGGGTGAGAGATACGCAGTATTTT
clone_size: many; d_call: .; j_call: TRBJ1-5; v_call: TRBV11-3; cdr3_aa: CASSPAIKPQHF; cdr3_nt: TGTGCCAGCAGCCCCGCTATTAAGCCCCAGCATTTT
clone_size: few; d_call: TRBD2; j_call: TRBJ2-3; v_call: TRBV9; cdr3_aa: CASSVGSGRTSGGTDTQYF; cdr3_nt: TGTGCCAGCAGCGTAGGGTCCGGAAGGACTAGCGGGGGCACAGATACGCAGTATTTT